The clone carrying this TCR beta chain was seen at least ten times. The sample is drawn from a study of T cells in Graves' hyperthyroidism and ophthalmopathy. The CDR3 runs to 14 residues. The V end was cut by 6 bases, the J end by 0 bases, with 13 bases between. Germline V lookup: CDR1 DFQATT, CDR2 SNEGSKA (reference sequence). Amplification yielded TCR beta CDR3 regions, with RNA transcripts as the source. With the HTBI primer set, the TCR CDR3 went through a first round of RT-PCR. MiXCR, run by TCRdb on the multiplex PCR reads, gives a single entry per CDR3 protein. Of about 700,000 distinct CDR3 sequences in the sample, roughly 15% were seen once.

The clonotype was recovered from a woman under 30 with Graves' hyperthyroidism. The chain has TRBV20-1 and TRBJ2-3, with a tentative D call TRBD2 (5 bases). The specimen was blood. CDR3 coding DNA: TGCAGTGCCCCTTTGAGGGCTAGCACAGATACGCAGTATTTT. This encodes CSAPLRASTDTQYF.